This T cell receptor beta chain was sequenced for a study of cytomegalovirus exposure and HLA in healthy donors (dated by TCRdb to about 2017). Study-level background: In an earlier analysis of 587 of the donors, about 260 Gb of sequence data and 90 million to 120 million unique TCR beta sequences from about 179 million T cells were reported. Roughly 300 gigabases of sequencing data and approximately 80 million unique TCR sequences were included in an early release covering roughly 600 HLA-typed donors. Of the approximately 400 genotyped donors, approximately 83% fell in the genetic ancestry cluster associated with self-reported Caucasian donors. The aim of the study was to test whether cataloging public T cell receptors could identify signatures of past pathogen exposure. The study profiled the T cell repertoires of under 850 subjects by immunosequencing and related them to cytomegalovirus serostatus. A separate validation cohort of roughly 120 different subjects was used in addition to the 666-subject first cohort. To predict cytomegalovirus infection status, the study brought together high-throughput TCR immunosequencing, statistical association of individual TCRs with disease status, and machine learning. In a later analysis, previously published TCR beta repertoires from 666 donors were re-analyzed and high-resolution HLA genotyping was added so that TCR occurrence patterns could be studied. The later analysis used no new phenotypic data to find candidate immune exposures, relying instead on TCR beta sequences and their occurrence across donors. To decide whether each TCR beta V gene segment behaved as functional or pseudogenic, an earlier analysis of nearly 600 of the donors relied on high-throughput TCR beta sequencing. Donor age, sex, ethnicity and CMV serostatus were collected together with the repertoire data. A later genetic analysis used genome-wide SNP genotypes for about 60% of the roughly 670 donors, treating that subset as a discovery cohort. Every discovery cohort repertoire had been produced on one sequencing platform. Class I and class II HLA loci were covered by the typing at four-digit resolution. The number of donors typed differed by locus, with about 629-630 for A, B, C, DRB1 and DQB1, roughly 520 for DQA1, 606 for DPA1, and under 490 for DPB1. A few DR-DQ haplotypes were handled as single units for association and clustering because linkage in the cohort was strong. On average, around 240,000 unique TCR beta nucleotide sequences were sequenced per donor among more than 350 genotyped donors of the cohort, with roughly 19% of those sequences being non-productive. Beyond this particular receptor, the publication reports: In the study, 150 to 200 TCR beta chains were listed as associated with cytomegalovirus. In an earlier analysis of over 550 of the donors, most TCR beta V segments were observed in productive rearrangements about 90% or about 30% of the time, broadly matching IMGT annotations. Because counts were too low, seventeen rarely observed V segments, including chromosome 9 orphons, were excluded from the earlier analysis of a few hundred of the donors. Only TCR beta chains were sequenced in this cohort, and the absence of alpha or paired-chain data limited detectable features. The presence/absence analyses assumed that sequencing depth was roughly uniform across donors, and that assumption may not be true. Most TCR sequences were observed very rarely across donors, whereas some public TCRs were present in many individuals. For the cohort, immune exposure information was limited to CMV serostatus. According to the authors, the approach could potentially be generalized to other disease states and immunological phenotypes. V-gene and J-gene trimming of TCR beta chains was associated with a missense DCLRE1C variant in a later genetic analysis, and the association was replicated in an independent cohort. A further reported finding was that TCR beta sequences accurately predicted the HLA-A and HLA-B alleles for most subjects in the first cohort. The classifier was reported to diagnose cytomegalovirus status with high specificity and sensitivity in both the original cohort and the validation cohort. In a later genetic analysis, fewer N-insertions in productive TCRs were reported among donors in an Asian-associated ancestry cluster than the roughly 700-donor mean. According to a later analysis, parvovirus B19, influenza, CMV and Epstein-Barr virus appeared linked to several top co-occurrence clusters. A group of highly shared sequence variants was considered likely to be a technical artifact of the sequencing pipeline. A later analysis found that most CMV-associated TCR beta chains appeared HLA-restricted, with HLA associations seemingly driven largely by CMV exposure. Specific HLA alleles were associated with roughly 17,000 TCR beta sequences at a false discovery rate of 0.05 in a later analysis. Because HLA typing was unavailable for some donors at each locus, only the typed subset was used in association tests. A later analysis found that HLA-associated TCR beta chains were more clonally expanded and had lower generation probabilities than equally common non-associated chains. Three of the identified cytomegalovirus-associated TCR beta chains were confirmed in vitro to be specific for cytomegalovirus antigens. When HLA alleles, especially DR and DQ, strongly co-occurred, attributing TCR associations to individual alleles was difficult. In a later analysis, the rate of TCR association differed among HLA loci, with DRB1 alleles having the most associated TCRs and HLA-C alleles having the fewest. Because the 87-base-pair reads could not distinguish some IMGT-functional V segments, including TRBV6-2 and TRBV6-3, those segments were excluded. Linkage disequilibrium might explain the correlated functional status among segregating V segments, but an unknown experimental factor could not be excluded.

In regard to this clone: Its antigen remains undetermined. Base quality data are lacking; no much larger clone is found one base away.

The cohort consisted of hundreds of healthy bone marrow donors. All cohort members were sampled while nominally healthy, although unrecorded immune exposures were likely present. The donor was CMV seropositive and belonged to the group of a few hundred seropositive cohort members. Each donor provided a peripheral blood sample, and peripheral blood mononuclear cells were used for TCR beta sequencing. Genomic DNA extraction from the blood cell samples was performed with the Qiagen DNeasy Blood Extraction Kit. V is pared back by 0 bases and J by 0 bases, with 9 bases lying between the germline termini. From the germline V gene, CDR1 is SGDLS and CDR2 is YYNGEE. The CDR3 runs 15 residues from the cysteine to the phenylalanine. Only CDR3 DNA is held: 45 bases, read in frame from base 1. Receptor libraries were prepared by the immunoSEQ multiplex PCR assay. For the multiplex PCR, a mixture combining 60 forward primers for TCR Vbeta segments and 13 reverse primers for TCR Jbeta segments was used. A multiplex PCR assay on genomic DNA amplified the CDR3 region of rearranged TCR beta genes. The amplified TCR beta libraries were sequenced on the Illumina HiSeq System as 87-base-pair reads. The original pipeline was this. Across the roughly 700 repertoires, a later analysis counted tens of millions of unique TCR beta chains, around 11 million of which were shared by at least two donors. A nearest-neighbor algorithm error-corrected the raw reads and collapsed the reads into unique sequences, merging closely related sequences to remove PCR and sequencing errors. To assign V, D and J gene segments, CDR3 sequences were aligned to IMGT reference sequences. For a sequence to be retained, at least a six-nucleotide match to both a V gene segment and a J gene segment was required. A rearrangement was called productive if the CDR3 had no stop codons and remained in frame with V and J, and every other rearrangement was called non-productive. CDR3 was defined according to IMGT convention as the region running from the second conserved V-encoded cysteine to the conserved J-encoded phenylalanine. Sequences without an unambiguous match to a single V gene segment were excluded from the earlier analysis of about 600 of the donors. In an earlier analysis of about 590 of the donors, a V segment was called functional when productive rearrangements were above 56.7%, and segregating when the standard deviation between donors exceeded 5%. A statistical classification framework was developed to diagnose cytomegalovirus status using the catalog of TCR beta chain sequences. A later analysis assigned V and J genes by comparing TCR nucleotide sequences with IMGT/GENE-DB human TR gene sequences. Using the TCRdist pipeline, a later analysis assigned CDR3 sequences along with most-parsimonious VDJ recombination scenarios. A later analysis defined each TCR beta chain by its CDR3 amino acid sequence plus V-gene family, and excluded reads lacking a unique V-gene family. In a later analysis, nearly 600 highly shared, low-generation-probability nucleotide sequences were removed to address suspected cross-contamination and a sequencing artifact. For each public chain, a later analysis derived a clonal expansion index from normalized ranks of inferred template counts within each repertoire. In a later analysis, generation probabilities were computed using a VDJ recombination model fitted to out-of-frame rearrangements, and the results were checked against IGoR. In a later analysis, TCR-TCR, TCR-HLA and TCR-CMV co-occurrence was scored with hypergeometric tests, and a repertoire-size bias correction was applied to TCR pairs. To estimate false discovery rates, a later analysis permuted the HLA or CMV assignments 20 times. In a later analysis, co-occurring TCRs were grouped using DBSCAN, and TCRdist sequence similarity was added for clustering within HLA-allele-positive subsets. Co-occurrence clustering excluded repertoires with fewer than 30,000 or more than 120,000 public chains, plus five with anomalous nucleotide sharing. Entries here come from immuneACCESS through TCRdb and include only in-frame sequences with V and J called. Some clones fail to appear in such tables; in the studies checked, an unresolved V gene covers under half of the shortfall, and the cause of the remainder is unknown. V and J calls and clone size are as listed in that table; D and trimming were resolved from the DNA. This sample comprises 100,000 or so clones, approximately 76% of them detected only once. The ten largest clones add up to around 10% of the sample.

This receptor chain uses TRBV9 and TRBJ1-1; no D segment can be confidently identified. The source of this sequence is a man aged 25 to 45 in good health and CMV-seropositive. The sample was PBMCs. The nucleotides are TGTGCCAGCAGCGTAGGACTGTCGATGAACACTGAAGCTTTCTTT. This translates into CASSVGLSMNTEAFF.